This TCR beta chain was identified during a study of blood T cell repertoires in COVID-19. The table lists this clone with a count of one. Trimming pared 0 bases from V and 6 bases from J, leaving 7 bases between. The length of the CDR3 is 13 residues. Germline assignment: CDR1 SGHKS and CDR2 YYEKEE (reference sequence). Repertoires were generated with immunoSEQ multiplex PCR, while TCRdb's copy carries only in-frame clones and drops some. There are over 60,000 clones in the sample; 84% occur only once, and 10% to 15% lies in the top ten. The sequencing input was peripheral blood. The chain combines TRBV5-5 with TRBJ2-1; D gene uncertain. This receptor was identified in a human donor in a cohort sampled during active COVID-19. The CDR3 spells CASSLGALNEQFF. DNA for the CDR3: TGTGCCAGCAGCTTGGGTGCGCTCAATGAGCAGTTCTTC.